This T cell receptor (beta chain) was captured by sequencing in a study of spatial heterogeneity in lung cancer. Study summary: Detection of beta-chain sequences consistently exceeded that of alpha-chain sequences.

Specified time point: sample taken at primary tumor resection. Whole RNA came from tumor, nontumor lung or frozen PBMC and was sequenced without being sorted. Each CDR3 protein gets one entry after TCRdb re-called the 5' RACE reads with MiXCR. Of about 26,000 distinct CDR3 sequences in the sample, more than 10% were seen once. Trimming left V 1 base short and J 14 bases short, with 21 bases between. Germline-derived CDR1 and CDR2 are SGDLS and YYNGEE. The CDR3 extends over 14 amino acids. The chain combines TRBV9 with TRBJ1-2, with D possibly being TRBD1 (6 bases). This material consisted of PBMCs, taken at surgery. The clonotype comes from a female donor with early-stage non-small cell lung cancer. The CDR3 nucleotides read TGTGCCAGCAGCGTACACAGGGAGTTGATCTCGGGAACCTTC. This translates into CASSVHRELISGTF. Together with reference TRBV9 and TRBJ1-2, the CDR3 gives the full variable domain: DSGVTQTPKHLITATGQRVTLRCSPRSGDLSVYWYQQSLDQGLQFLIQYYNGEERAKGNILERFSAQQFPDLHSELNLSSLELGDSALYFCASSVHRELISGTFGSGTRLTVV.